This T cell receptor (beta chain) was documented in a study of T cells after posttransplantation cyclophosphamide. Study conclusions and caveats: Later post-transplant blood repertoires were often dominated by donor CD8+ memory clones. Blood and skin or GI T cell repertoires showed limited TRB overlap.

A word on this clone: Antigen specificity is unknown.

A marrow graft followed busulfan-fludarabine conditioning, with cyclophosphamide on days +3 and +4. The repertoire was sequenced with immunoSEQ multiplex PCR; TCRdb's copy has only in-frame clones and lacks some. The data contain roughly 4,500 clones, 75% to 80% of them singletons. Germline V gene data show CDR1 as MNHEY and CDR2 as SMNVEV (reference sequence). This CDR3 is built from 14 residues. The ends lost 6 bases at V and 1 base at J; junction bases unmatched: 5. The chain carries TRBV27 and TRBJ1-1; 7 bases fit TRBD1. The receptor's source is a male patient between 45 and 60 years old who received an allogeneic stem cell transplant from an unrelated donor, was CMV-positive, and had acute GVHD only. Some T cells may have come from the graft donor. This material consisted of PBMCs, taken approximately 30 days after a stem cell transplant with posttransplant cyclophosphamide. The CDR3 nucleotides read TGTGCCAGCAGGCTAGGGACAGCGAACACTGAAGCTTTCTTT. Its protein product is CASRLGTANTEAFF.